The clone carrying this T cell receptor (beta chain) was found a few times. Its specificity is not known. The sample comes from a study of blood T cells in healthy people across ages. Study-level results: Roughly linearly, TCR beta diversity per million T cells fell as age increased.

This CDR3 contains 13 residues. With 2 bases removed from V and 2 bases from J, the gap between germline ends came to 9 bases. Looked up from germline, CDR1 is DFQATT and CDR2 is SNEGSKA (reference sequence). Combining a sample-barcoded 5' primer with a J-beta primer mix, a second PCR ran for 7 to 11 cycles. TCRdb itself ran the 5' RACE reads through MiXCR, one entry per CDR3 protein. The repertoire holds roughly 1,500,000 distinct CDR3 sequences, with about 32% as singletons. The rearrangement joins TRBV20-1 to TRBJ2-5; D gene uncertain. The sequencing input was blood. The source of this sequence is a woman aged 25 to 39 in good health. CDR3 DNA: TGCAGTGCTAGACATCAGCTTCAAGAGACCCAGTACTTC. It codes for CSARHQLQETQYF.